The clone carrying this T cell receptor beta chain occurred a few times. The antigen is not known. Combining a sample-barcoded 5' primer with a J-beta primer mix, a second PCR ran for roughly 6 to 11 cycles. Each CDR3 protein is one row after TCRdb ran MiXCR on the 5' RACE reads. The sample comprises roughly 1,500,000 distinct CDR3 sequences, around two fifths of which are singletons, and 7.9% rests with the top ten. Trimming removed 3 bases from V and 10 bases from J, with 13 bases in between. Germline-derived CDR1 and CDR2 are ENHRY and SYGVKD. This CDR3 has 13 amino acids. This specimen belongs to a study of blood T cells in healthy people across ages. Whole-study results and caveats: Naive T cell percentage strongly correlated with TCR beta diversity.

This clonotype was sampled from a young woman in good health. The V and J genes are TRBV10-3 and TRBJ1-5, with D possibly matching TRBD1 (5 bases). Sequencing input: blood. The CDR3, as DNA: TGTGCCATCAGTGAAGGGGCGGGGGAACCCCAGCATTTT. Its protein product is CAISEGAGEPQHF.